These T cell receptor beta chains were read from a single sample in a study of blood T cell repertoires in COVID-19. Produced via immunoSEQ multiplex PCR; TCRdb's table is partial and in-frame only. The top ten clones hold under 15% of a sample with around 72,000 clones, 80% to 95% of them seen once. The specimen sequenced was peripheral blood. These receptors were collected from a human donor with active COVID-19. The donor label of this sample is uncertain. The conserved cysteine and the conserved F or W are not part of the CDR3 here.

V	length	CDR3
TRBV29-1	13	SVGSGVLANYGYT
TRBV10-3	11	ATGLAGVAEQF
TRBV7-9	10	ASSLDSAGQF
TRBV10-1	13	ASSESRRGRYEQY
TRBV28	13	ASSGGQRISQPQH
TRBV5-1	16	ASSLAGLGALNTGELF
TRBV21-1	15	ASSQIGCSGSRNEQF
TRBV9	16	ASSVISAPGQGHYGYT
TRBV5-1	13	ASRMDSQNPYEQY
TRBV11-3	12	ASSLSGGANVLT
TRBV5-5	15	ASSLSLTGASTGELF
TRBV7-8	14	ASSLPLRASRNEQF
TRBV9	13	ASSVAGLTHNEQF
TRBV3-1/TRBV3-2	13	ASSHHFGGPGEQY
TRBV11-2	15	ASSLDRQGDPNTEAF
TRBV4-1	17	ASSQELLNQGVVNQPQH
TRBV15	15	ATSQPTGGFGANVLT
TRBV19	10	ASSDRGYEQY
TRBV6-1	13	ASSDRTGGSYEQY
TRBV5-6	11	ASSSWAPTEAF
TRBV9	12	ASSVGITEEKLF
TRBV18	13	ASSSGLAGGWEQF
TRBV9	12	ASSVGVRSYEQY
TRBV6-1	13	ASSEKDREYHGYT
TRBV11-2	12	ASSLTQGNTEAF
TRBV24-1	11	ATSDFEGSGYT
TRBV29-1	12	SVALSGMEETQY
TRBV4-3	11	ASSRLLEDEQY
TRBV28	12	ASSPQPSGNTIY
TRBV6-5	13	ASRPPDTTNTEAF
TRBV12-3/TRBV12-4	11	ASSLEQNYGYT
TRBV9	16	ASSPRGGGPGPYNEQF